This T cell receptor (beta chain) derives from a study of regulatory T cells in long-lasting Graves disease. Trimming removed 4 bases from V and 3 bases from J; junction bases left unmatched: 3. Germline V gene sequence: CDR1 LGHDT, CDR2 YNNKEL (reference sequence). CDR3 length: 15 amino acids. Building of the TCR beta libraries involved iRepertoire HTBI primers and Arm-PCR of CDR3 regions. TCRdb itself ran the multiplex PCR reads through MiXCR, one entry per CDR3 protein. The sample contains nearly 350,000 distinct CDR3 sequences, around 20% of which appear only once. This sample's time point: persistent/refractory GD, antithyroid drugs over 5 years with positive TRAb. PBMC RNA served as the TCR library source. This clonotype was seen more than once but under ten times.

The clonotype comes from a female donor with Graves disease. The source material was peripheral blood mononuclear cells (PBMCs), sampled when the disease was refractory, from a patient treated with antithyroid drugs. The chain couples TRBV3-1 to TRBJ1-3, with TRBD1 identical over 10 bases. CDR3 loop: CASSPGQGYGNTIYF. The CDR3 coding sequence is TGTGCCAGCAGCCCGGGACAGGGGTATGGAAACACCATATATTTT. Variable domain in full (rest from reference TRBV3-1 and TRBJ1-3): DTAVSQTPKYLVTQMGNDKSIKCEQNLGHDTMYWYKQDSKKFLKIMFSYNNKELIINETVPNRFSPKSPDKAHLNLHINSLELGDSAVYFCASSPGQGYGNTIYFGEGSWLTVV.